The rows below give T cell receptor beta chains drawn from one sample of a study of control samples from healthy donors and cancer patients. The data were produced by immunoSEQ multiplex PCR, yet TCRdb's version contains in-frame clones alone and is incomplete. Of approximately 130,000 clones listed, approximately 87% are singletons. Material for sequencing was blood. The receptors come from a man aged 30 to 39 in good health. CDR3s include the opening cysteine and the closing phenylalanine or tryptophan. Fields, in order: V gene, J gene, clone size, D gene, CDR3 DNA, CDR3 protein. The D gene is left open where the match is weak. Rows give clone size only sometimes, using once, few, many, or a class for an expanded clone.

V gene: TRBV20-1
J gene: TRBJ2-1
clone size: .
D gene: .
CDR3 DNA: TGCAGTGCTAGTAGGGGCCCCTTCTACAATGAGCAGTTCTTC
CDR3 protein: CSASRGPFYNEQFF

V gene: TRBV19
J gene: TRBJ1-1
clone size: .
D gene: .
CDR3 DNA: TGTGCCAGTAAGGACAGAATGAACACTGAAGCTTTCTTT
CDR3 protein: CASKDRMNTEAFF

V gene: TRBV19
J gene: TRBJ2-5
clone size: .
D gene: .
CDR3 DNA: TGTGCCAGTAGTATAGGGACGGAGGAGACCCAGTACTTC
CDR3 protein: CASSIGTEETQYF

V gene: TRBV14
J gene: TRBJ1-2
clone size: .
D gene: .
CDR3 DNA: TGTGCCAGCAGCCGAGCCTCCGGTGGCTACACCTTC
CDR3 protein: CASSRASGGYTF

V gene: TRBV29-1
J gene: TRBJ1-1
clone size: .
D gene: TRBD1
CDR3 DNA: TGCAGCGGGACGGGACAGGGGGGGACTGAAGCTTTCTTT
CDR3 protein: CSGTGQGGTEAFF

V gene: TRBV9
J gene: TRBJ2-2
clone size: .
D gene: .
CDR3 DNA: TGTGCCAGCAGCGTAGTCGCGAACACCGGGGAGCTGTTTTTT
CDR3 protein: CASSVVANTGELFF

V gene: TRBV5-1
J gene: TRBJ2-7
clone size: .
D gene: .
CDR3 DNA: TGCGCCAGCAGCTTTCGCCAGGGCCCCAACGAGCAGTACTTC
CDR3 protein: CASSFRQGPNEQYF

V gene: TRBV7-8
J gene: TRBJ1-1
clone size: .
D gene: .
CDR3 DNA: TGTGCCAGCAGCTCGCAGGTTTACAGGGAGAACACTGAAGCTTTCTTT
CDR3 protein: CASSSQVYRENTEAFF

V gene: TRBV4-1
J gene: TRBJ1-2
clone size: .
D gene: .
CDR3 DNA: TGCGCCAGCAGCCCGCTGGCGGGTTACTATGGCTACACCTTC
CDR3 protein: CASSPLAGYYGYTF

V gene: TRBV2
J gene: TRBJ1-4
clone size: .
D gene: TRBD1
CDR3 DNA: TGTGCCAGCAGGCTGGACAGGGGGCTTGCAACTAATGAAAAACTGTTTTTT
CDR3 protein: CASRLDRGLATNEKLFF

V gene: TRBV12-5
J gene: TRBJ1-2
clone size: .
D gene: .
CDR3 DNA: TGTGCTAGTGGTTTGGGCAGGGTTTATGGCTACACCTTC
CDR3 protein: CASGLGRVYGYTF

V gene: TRBV7-9
J gene: TRBJ1-4
clone size: .
D gene: .
CDR3 DNA: TGTGCCAGCAGCTTAGGGGTTGGGAGGATTAATGAAAAACTGTTTTTT
CDR3 protein: CASSLGVGRINEKLFF

V gene: TRBV2
J gene: TRBJ1-4
clone size: few
D gene: TRBD1
CDR3 DNA: TGTGCCAGCAACAGGGGGCGCCGGTTTGAAAAACTGTTTTTT
CDR3 protein: CASNRGRRFEKLFF